This entry describes one T cell receptor (beta chain). The antigen is not known. Germline-derived CDR1 and CDR2 are MNHNS and SASEGT. The V segment lost 6 bases and the J segment 3 bases; nucleotides outside the gene matches: 8. The CDR3 length is 15 residues. The sample originates from a study of OX40 agonist ivuxolimab in advanced cancers. Study-level findings and limits: At 0.1 to 3.0 mg/kg, clonal expansion of CD4+ and CD8+ blood T cells had occurred by week 6.

Generated by immunoSEQ multiplex PCR, the TCRdb table keeps only in-frame clones and is missing some. The data hold more than 50,000 clones, with about four fifths observed a single time. This receptor was identified in an adult with an advanced solid tumor such as melanoma, head and neck, liver or kidney cancer. This chain links TRBV6-1 with TRBJ1-5; 7 nucleotides align to TRBD1. The sample was CD4+ or CD8+ T cells sorted from blood, taken in a trial of the OX40 agonist ivuxolimab. As DNA, the CDR3 is TGTGCCAGCAGAAGGGAGGGGGCGAACAATCAGCCCCAGCATTTT. Translation: CASRREGANNQPQHF.